The present entry profiles one T cell receptor beta chain with its context. V shed 2 bases and J 4 bases; nucleotides not matched to a gene: 2. The CDR3 length is 15 residues. The germline CDR1 and CDR2 sequences are MNHEY and SMNVEV (reference sequence). The data were taken from a study of blood T cell repertoires in COVID-19. Some clones are missing from TCRdb's copy, which holds only in-frame ones; the method was immunoSEQ multiplex PCR. Counted here are more than 100,000 clones, 80% to 90% occurring once; the ten biggest clones make up 3.5%. Sequencing was performed on peripheral blood. The chain joins TRBV27 to TRBJ2-1, with 10 bases aligning to TRBD2. The clonotype comes from a woman aged 60-75 years with acute or convalescent COVID-19. The CDR3 reads CASSLALAGYNEQFF. The CDR3 DNA reads TGTGCCAGCAGTTTAGCACTAGCGGGGTACAATGAGCAGTTCTTC.